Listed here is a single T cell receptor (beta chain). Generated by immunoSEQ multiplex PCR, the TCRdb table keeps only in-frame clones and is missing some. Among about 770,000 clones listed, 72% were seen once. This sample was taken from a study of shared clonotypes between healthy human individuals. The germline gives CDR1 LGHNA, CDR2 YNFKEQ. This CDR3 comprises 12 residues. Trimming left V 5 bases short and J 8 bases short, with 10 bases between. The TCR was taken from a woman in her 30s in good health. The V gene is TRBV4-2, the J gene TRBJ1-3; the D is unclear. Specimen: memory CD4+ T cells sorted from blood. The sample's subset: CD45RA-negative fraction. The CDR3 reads CASSLGKDTIYF. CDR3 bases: TGTGCCAGCAGCTTGGGAAAGGACACCATATATTTT.